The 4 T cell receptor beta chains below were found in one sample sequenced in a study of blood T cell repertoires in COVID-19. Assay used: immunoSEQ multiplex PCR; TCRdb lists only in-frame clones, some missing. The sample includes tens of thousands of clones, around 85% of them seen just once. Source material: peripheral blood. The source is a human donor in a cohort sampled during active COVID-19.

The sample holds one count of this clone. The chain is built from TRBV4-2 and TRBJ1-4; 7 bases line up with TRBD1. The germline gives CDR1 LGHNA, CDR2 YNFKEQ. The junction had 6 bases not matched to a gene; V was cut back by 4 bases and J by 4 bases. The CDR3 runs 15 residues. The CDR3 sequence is CASSPPTGNNEKLFF. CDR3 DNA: TGTGCCAGCAGCCCACCGACAGGGAATAATGAAAAACTGTTTTTT.

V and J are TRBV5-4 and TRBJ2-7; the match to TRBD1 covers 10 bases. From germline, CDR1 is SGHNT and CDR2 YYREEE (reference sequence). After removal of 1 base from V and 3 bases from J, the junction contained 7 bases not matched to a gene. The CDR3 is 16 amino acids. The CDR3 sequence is CASSLPDRGRSYEQYF. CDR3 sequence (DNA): TGTGCCAGCAGCTTGCCCGACAGGGGGCGAAGCTACGAGCAGTACTTC.

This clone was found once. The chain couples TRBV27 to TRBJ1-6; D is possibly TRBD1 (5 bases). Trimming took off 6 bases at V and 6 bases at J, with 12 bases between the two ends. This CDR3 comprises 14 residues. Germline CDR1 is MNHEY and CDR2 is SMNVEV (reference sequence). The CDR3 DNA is TGTGCCAGCAGCCTGACAGCGGGTAATTCACCCCTCCACTTT. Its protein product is CASSLTAGNSPLHF.

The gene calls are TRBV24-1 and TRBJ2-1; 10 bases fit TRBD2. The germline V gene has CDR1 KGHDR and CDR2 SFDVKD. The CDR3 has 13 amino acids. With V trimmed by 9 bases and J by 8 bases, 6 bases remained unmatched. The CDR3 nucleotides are TGTGCCACCTCGGGACTAGCGAGCGATGAGCAGTTCTTC. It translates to CATSGLASDEQFF.